The 16 T cell receptor beta chains listed next were all sequenced from one sample in a study of blood T cell repertoires in COVID-19. The assay was immunoSEQ multiplex PCR, and TCRdb's table has in-frame clones only and misses some. The table has nearly 55,000 clones, more than 60% seen once; the top ten hold more than 12%. The specimen was peripheral blood. The receptors originated from a human donor with active or convalescent COVID-19. The donor label of this sample is uncertain.

The chain links TRBV12-1 to TRBJ2-2; TRBD1 was called by the table and not checked on the DNA. TRBV12-1 is termed a pseudogene. The CDR3 covers 14 residues. CDR3 nucleotides: TGTGCCAGCAGCTTTTCAGGGAAGTCCGGGGAGCTGTTTTTT. It specifies CASSFSGKSGELFF.

This chain uses TRBV30 with TRBJ1-5; a weak D match, TRBD1 (6 bases). Between the trimmed V and J ends, which lost 3 bases and 4 bases, there was a span of 19 bases. The germline V gene has CDR1 GTSNPN and CDR2 SVGIG (reference sequence). The CDR3 has 16 amino acids. This CDR3 is CAWSREGGSSNQPQHF. The CDR3 DNA reads TGTGCCTGGAGCCGGGAGGGGGGTTCCTCAAATCAGCCCCAGCATTTT.

The rearrangement links TRBV25-1 to TRBJ2-7; D gene ambiguous. The V end lost 4 bases, the J end lost 6 bases, and 7 bases lay between the germline ends. This CDR3 is 11 amino acids long. Germline V gene lookup returns CDR1 MGHDK and CDR2 SYGVNS. DNA of the CDR3: TGTGCCAGCAGTGGGCACCTCGAGCAGTACTTC. This gives the protein CASSGHLEQYF.

This chain uses TRBV7-3 with TRBJ2-2; TRBD1 aligns across 12 bases. The CDR3 is 18 residues long. V lost 5 bases to trimming and J lost 1 base; unmatched junction nucleotides: 8. The germline gives CDR1 SGHTA, CDR2 FQGTGA. The CDR3 DNA is TGTGCCAGCAGCGTCGAGGGACAGGGGGCTTTGAACACCGGGGAGCTGTTTTTT. Amino acid sequence: CASSVEGQGALNTGELFF.

The J gene is TRBJ2-1, the V gene TRBV2; 12 bases map to TRBD2. Per germline, CDR1 SNHLY and CDR2 FYNNEI. Germline trimming cut 2 bases from V and 0 bases from J; bases unmatched to any gene: 5. This CDR3 has 18 amino acids. The CDR3 nucleotides read TGTGCCAGCAGTGAACTAGCGGGAGGGTACCGCTCCTACAATGAGCAGTTCTTC. Protein sequence: CASSELAGGYRSYNEQFF.

The chain couples TRBV4-3 to TRBJ1-2; a possible D gene is TRBD1 (6 bases). Germline CDR1 and CDR2: LGHNA and YSLEER. The CDR3 length is 13 residues. Trimming pared 6 bases from V and 8 bases from J, leaving 16 bases between. CDR3 protein: CASRLQGGLGYTF. The CDR3 region has the DNA TGCGCCAGCAGACTACAGGGTGGCTTAGGCTACACCTTC.

The chain recombines TRBV29-1 with TRBJ1-2; no clear D. Deletions cut 2 bases from V and 2 bases from J, with 12 bases between. This CDR3 region has 14 residues. Germline CDR1 SQVTM, CDR2 ANQGSEA. CDR3 sequence (DNA): TGCAGCGTTGAAATCTCTGGCCCGAACTATGGCTACACCTTC. This codes for CSVEISGPNYGYTF.

This rearrangement joins TRBV5-1 to TRBJ2-7, with D possibly being TRBD1 (6 bases). The CDR3 has 13 amino acids. V lost 4 bases and J 4 bases, leaving 12 bases between the germline ends. The V gene's germline CDR1 is SGHRS and CDR2 YFSETQ. The CDR3 here is CASSLRTAYEQYF. CDR3 DNA sequence: TGCGCCAGCAGCCTTAGGACAGCTTACGAGCAGTACTTC. Full variable domain (remainder filled in from reference TRBV5-1 and TRBJ2-7): KAGVTQTPRYLIKTRGQQVTLSCSPISGHRSVSWYQQTPGQGLQFLFEYFSETQRNKGNFPGRFSGRQFSNSRSEMNVSTLELGDSALYLCASSLRTAYEQYFGPGTRLTVT.

Worth noting for this clone: Sequence at one end of the junction differs from germline and may be a read error. J is TRBJ2-5 and V is TRBV5-5; TRBD1 aligns across 7 bases. This CDR3 has 16 amino acids. Germline CDR1 SGHKS, CDR2 YYEKEE (reference sequence). The CDR3 DNA reads as TGTGCCAGCACCTTAGCTACCGGGACAGCTAGAGAGGCCCAGTACTTC. This encodes CASTLATGTAREAQYF.

This clone appeared a few times. The chain couples TRBV25-1 to TRBJ2-1; 11 bases are shared with TRBD1. Germline V lookup: CDR1 MGHDK, CDR2 SYGVNS. Germline trimming cut 3 bases from V and 7 bases from J; bases unmatched to any gene: 2. The CDR3 runs to 14 residues. CDR3 DNA: TGTGCCAGCAGTGAGGACAGGGGGCTTAATGAGCAGTTCTTC. Amino acids: CASSEDRGLNEQFF.

This clone was seen only once. The chain joins TRBV7-3 to TRBJ2-7; tentative D call: TRBD1 (6 bases). Germline V lookup: CDR1 SGHTA, CDR2 FQGTGA. The germline V and J ends were trimmed by 5 bases and 0 bases, with 23 bases remaining between them. The CDR3 runs to 18 residues. CDR3 protein: CASSRTDRDTRSSYEQYF. The CDR3 coding sequence is TGTGCCAGCAGCCGCACGGACCGGGACACCAGGAGCTCCTACGAGCAGTACTTC.

This chain uses TRBV9 with TRBJ2-5; the D gene is possibly TRBD2 (5 bases). The ends were cut back, 10 bases at V and 7 bases at J, with 8 bases in the middle. The CDR3 sequence is 9 residues long. CDR1 is SGDLS and CDR2 is YYNGEE in the germline V gene. The CDR3 DNA reads TGTGCCGCGGGTGGGACCCAGTACTTC. Encoded protein: CAAGGTQYF.

This sequence joins TRBV5-5 and TRBJ2-7; TRBD1 aligns across 8 bases. Germline V gene sequence: CDR1 SGHKS, CDR2 YYEKEE (reference sequence). V lost 4 bases, J lost 2 bases, and 8 bases stayed unmatched. This CDR3 has 15 residues. CDR3 protein: CASSAEGDRPYEQYF. The DNA for the CDR3 is TGTGCCAGCAGCGCGGAGGGGGACAGGCCCTACGAGCAGTACTTC.

The CDR3 bases are TGTGCCAGCAGCCGCTCGATAACAGGGGCGTCCTATGAGCAGTTCTTC. Protein product: CASSRSITGASYEQFF. This chain uses TRBV3-1 (or the pseudogene TRBV3-2) with TRBJ2-1; TRBD1 aligns across 7 bases. The CDR3 runs to 16 residues. Germline CDR1 LGHDT, CDR2 YNNKEL (reference sequence). V lost 4 bases, J lost 8 bases, and 14 bases stayed unmatched.

This chain connects TRBV19 to TRBJ2-7, with a tentative D call TRBD2 (5 bases). This CDR3 has 15 residues. The germline V gene has CDR1 LNHDA and CDR2 SQIVND (reference sequence). V dropped 5 bases and J dropped 6 bases, with 20 bases sitting between them. The CDR3 protein is CASSLEADVRSEQYF. As DNA, the CDR3 is TGTGCCAGTAGTTTGGAGGCAGACGTACGCTCCGAGCAGTACTTC.

V usage is TRBV13 and J usage is TRBJ1-6, with 12 bases aligning to TRBD1. Germline V gene sequence: CDR1 PRHDT, CDR2 FYEKMQ (reference sequence). V dropped 0 bases and J dropped 10; count of bases not matched to a gene: 4. The CDR3 is 16 residues long. The CDR3: CASSLGSGTGGSPLHF. The CDR3 DNA reads as TGTGCCAGCAGCTTAGGTTCCGGGACAGGGGGCTCACCCCTCCACTTT.